This T cell receptor (beta chain) was captured by sequencing in a study of response to subunit inactivated influenza vaccine. Study observations and caveats: Few additional T cells are recruited per seasonal influenza vaccination, authors suggested.

This clonotype was counted at least ten times. What it recognizes is unknown. MiXCR was run by TCRdb on the RT-PCR reads, yielding one entry per CDR3 protein. The sample consists of around 570,000 distinct CDR3 sequences, approximately 7.7% of them appearing once. CDR1 is MNHNY, CDR2 SVGAGI, per germline (reference sequence). The CDR3 is made up of 12 amino acids. V was cut by 0 bases and J by 2 bases, with 2 bases left in between. The sequenced sample was PBMCs from blood, obtained approximately 25 months after vaccination. The origin of this receptor is a man between 50 and 69 years old who received an inactivated influenza vaccine. This chain connects TRBV6-6 to TRBJ2-7; D is ambiguous. CDR3 DNA: TGTGCCAGCAGTTACTCGCCCTACGAGCAGTACTTC. Amino acids: CASSYSPYEQYF.